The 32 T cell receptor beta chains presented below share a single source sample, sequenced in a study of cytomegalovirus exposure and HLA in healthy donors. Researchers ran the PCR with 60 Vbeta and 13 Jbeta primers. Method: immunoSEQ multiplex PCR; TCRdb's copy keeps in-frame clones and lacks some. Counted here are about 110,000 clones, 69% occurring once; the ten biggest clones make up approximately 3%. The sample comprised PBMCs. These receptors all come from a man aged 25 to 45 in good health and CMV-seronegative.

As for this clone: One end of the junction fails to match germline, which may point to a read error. CDR3 loop: CASSFVTGQGGNGQFF. The CDR3 region has the DNA TGCGCCAGCAGCTTCGTAACTGGACAGGGTGGCAATGGGCAGTTCTTC. The chain carries TRBV5-1 and TRBJ2-1, with 8 nucleotides matching TRBD1. The CDR3 is 16 amino acids. Germline V gene data show CDR1 as SGHRS and CDR2 as YFSETQ.

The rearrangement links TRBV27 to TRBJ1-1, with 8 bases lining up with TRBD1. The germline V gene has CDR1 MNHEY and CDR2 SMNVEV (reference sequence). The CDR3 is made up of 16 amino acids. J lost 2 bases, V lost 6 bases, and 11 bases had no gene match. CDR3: CASSPDRVFSNTEAFF. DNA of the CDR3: TGTGCCAGCAGCCCGGACAGGGTTTTTTCAAACACTGAAGCTTTCTTT.

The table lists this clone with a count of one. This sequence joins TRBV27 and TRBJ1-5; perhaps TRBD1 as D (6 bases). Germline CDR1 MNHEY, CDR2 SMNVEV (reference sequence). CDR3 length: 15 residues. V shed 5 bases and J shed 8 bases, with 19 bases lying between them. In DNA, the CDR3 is TGTGCCAGCAGTCCCCGTCGGGCAGGGGCGGAGCCCCAGCATTTT. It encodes CASSPRRAGAEPQHF.

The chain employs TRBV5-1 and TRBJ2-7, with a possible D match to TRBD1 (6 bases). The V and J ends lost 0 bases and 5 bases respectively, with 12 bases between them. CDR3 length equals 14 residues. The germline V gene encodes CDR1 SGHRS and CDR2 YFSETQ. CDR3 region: CASSLVTGWNEQYF. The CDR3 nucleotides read TGCGCCAGCAGCTTGGTAACAGGGTGGAACGAGCAGTACTTC.

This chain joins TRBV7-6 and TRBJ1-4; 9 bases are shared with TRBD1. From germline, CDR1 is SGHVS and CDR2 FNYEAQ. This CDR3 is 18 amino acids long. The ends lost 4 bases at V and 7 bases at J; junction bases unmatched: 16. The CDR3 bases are TGTGCCAGCAGCTCTCGCGGATCCCGGGACAGGGTGGGTGAAAAACTGTTTTTT. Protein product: CASSSRGSRDRVGEKLFF.

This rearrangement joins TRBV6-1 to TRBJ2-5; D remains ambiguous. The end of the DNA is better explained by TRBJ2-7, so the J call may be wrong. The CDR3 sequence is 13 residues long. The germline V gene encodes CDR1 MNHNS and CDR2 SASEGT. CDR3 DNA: TGTGCCAGCAGTGAAGCGCTATTTTACGAGCAGTACTTC. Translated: CASSEALFYEQYF.

The CDR3 DNA follows: TGTGCCAGTAGTACGGTACCAACGAGGGCACACACCGTTTATCAGCCCCAGCATTTT. It translates to CASSTVPTRAHTVYQPQHF. The chain combines TRBV19 with TRBJ1-5; D is uncertain. The germline gives CDR1 LNHDA, CDR2 SQIVND (reference sequence). CDR3 size: 19 residues. The ends were cut back, 4 bases at V and 5 bases at J, with 27 bases in the middle.

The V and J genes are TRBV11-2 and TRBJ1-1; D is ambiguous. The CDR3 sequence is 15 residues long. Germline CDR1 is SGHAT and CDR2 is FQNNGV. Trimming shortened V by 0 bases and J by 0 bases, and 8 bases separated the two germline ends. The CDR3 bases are TGTGCCAGCAGCTTAGAAAGGAGGATGAACACTGAAGCTTTCTTT. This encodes CASSLERRMNTEAFF.

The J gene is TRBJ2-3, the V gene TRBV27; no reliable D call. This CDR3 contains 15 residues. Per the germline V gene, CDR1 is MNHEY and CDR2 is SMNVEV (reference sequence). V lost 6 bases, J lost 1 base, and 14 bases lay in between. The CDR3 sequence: CASSKRSTGTDTQYF. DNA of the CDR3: TGTGCCAGCAGCAAAAGATCTACAGGCACAGATACGCAGTATTTT.

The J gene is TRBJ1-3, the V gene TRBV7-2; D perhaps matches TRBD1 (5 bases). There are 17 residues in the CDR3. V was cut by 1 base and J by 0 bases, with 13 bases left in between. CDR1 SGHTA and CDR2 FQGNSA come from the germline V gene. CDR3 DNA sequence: TGTGCCAGCAGCTTAGTGCTCGTAGGGGACTCTGGAAACACCATATATTTT. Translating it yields CASSLVLVGDSGNTIYF.

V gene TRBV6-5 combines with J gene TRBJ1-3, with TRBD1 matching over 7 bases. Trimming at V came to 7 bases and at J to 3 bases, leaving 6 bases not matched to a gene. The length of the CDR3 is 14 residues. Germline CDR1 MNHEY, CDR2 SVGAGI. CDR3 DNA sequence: TGTGCCAGCAAAAAACAGGGGCTTGGAAACACCATATATTTT. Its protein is CASKKQGLGNTIYF.

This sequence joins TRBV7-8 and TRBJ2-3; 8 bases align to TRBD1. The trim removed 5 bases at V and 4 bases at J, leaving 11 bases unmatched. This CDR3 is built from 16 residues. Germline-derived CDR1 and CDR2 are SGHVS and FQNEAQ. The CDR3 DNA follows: TGTGCCAGCAGCAGGGGACAGGCCCTATACTCAGATACGCAGTATTTT. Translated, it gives CASSRGQALYSDTQYF.

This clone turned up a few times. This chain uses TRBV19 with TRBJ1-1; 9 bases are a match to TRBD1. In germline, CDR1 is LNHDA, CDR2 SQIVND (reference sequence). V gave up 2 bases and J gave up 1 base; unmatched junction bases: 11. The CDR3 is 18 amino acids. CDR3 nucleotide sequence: TGTGCCAGTAGTATAAGGCCCTGGGACAGGGACGAGAACACTGAAGCTTTCTTT. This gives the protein CASSIRPWDRDENTEAFF. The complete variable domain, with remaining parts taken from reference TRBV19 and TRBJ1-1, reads DGGITQSPKYLFRKEGQNVTLSCEQNLNHDAMYWYRQDPGQGLRLIYYSQIVNDFQKGDIAEGYSVSREKKESFPLTVTSAQKNPTAFYLCASSIRPWDRDENTEAFFGQGTRLTVV.

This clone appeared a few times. CDR3 amino acids: CASSLARGRGTEAFF. In nucleotides, the CDR3 is TGTGCCAGCAGCTTAGCGAGGGGCAGGGGAACTGAAGCTTTCTTT. The rearrangement joins TRBV11-1 to TRBJ1-1, with a tentative D call TRBD1 (6 bases). V was pared by 0 bases and J by 5 bases, with 13 bases between. CDR3 length: 15 residues. In germline, CDR1 is SGHAT, CDR2 FQDESV (reference sequence).

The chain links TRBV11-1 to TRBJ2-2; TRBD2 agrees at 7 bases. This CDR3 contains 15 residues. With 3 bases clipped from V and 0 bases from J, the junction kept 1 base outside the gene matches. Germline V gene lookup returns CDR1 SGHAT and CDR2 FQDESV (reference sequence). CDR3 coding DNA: TGTGCCAGCAGCTTCGGGGGGACGAACACCGGGGAGCTGTTTTTT. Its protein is CASSFGGTNTGELFF.

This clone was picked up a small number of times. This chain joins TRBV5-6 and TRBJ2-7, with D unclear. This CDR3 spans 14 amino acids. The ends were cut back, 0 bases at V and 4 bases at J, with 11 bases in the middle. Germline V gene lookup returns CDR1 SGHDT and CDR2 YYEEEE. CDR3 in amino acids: CASSLGHTLYEQYF. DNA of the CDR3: TGTGCCAGCAGCTTGGGACACACCTTGTACGAGCAGTACTTC.

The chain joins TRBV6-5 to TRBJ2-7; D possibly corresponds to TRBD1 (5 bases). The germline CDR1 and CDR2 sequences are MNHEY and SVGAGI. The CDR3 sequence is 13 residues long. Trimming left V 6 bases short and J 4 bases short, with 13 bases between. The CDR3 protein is CASRGALLYEQYF. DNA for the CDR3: TGTGCCAGCAGAGGGGCCCTCCTATACGAGCAGTACTTC.

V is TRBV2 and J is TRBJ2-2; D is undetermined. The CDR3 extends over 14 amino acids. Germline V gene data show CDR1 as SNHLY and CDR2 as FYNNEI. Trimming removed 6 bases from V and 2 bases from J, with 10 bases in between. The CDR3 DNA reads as TGTGCCAGCAGGCCTATTACTAACACCGGGGAGCTGTTTTTT. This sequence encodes CASRPITNTGELFF.

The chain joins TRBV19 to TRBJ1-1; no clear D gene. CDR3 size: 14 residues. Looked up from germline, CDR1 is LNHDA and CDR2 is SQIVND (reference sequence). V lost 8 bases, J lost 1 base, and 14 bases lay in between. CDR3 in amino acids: CASPLRRRNTEAFF. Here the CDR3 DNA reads TGTGCCAGTCCCTTAAGGAGGCGGAACACTGAAGCTTTCTTT.

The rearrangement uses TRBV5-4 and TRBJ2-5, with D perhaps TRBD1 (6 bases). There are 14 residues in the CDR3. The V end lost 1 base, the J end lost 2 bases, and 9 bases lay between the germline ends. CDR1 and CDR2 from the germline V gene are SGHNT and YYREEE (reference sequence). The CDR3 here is CASSLTGRQETQYF. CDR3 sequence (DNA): TGTGCCAGCAGCTTGACAGGGCGACAAGAGACCCAGTACTTC.

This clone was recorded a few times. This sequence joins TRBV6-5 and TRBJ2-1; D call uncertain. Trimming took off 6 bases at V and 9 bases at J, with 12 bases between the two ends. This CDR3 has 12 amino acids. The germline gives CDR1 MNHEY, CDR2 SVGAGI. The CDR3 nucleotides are TGTGCCAGCAGCATCCTAGGTGGTGAGCAGTTCTTC. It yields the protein CASSILGGEQFF.

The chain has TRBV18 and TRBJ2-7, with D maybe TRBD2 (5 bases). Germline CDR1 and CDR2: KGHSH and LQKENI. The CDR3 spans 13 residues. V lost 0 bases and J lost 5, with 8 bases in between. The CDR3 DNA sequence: TGTGCCAGCTCACCACCTGGAGGCCACGAGCAGTACTTC. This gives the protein CASSPPGGHEQYF.

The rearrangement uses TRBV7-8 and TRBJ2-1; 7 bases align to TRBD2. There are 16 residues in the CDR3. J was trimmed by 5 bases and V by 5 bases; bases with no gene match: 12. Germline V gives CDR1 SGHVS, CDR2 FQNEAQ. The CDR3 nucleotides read TGTGCCAGCAGCCCCACTACCGAGCGGGAAAACAATGAGCAGTTCTTC. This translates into CASSPTTERENNEQFF. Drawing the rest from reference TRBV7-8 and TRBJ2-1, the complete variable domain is GAGVSQSPRYKVAKRGQDVALRCDPISGHVSLFWYQQALGQGPEFLTYFQNEAQLDKSGLPSDRFFAERPEGSVSTLKIQRTQQEDSAVYLCASSPTTERENNEQFFGPGTRLTVL.

The CDR3 DNA reads TGTGCCAGCAGTAGGGCCCGGGGAGGTACTAATGAGCAGTTCTTC. This translates into CASSRARGGTNEQFF. V usage is TRBV27 and J usage is TRBJ2-1, with D perhaps matching TRBD2 (6 bases). The germline V and J ends were trimmed by 5 bases and 7 bases, with 18 bases remaining between them. The CDR3 has 15 amino acids. Looked up from germline, CDR1 is MNHEY and CDR2 is SMNVEV (reference sequence).

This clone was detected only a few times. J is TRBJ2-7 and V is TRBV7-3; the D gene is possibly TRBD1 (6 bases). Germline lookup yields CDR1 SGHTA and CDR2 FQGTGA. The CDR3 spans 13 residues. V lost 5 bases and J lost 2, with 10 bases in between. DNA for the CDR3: TGTGCCAGCAGCCGGGACACAGCCTACGAGCAGTACTTC. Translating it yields CASSRDTAYEQYF.

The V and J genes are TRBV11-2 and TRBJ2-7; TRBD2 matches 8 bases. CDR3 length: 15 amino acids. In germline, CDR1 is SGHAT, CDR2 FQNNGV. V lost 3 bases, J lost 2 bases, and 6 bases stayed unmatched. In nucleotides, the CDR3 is TGTGCCAGCAGCTTGGGCGCGGGAGGTCCCTACGAGCAGTACTTC. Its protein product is CASSLGAGGPYEQYF.

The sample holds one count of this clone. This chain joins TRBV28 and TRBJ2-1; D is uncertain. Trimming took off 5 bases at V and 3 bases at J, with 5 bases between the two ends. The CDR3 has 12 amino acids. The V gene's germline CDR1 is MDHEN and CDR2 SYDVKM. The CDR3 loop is CASSTSYNEQFF. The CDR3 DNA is TGTGCCAGCAGTACCAGCTACAATGAGCAGTTCTTC.

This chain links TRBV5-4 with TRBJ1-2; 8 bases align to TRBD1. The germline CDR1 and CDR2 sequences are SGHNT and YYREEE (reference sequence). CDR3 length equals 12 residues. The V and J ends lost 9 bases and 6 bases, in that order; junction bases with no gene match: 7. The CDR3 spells CAISDRENGYTF. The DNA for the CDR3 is TGTGCCATATCGGACAGGGAAAATGGCTACACCTTC.

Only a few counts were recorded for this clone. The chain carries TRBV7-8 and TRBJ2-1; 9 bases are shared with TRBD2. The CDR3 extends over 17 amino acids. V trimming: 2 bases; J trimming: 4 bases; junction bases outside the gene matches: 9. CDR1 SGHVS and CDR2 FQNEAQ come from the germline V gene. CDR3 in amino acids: CASSLYAIAGEYNEQFF. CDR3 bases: TGTGCCAGCAGCTTATACGCCATAGCGGGAGAGTACAATGAGCAGTTCTTC.

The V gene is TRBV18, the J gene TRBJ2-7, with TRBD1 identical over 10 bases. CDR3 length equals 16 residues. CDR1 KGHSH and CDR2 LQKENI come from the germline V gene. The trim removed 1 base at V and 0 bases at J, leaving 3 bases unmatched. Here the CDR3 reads CASSPQGTGASYEQYF. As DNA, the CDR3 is TGTGCCAGCTCACCACAAGGGACAGGGGCCTCCTACGAGCAGTACTTC.

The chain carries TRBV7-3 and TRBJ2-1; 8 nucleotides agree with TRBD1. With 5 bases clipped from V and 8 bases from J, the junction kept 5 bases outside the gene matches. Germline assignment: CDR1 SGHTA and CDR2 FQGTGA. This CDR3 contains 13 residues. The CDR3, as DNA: TGTGCCAGCAGCATGGGACAGGTCGATGAGCAGTTCTTC. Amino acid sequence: CASSMGQVDEQFF.

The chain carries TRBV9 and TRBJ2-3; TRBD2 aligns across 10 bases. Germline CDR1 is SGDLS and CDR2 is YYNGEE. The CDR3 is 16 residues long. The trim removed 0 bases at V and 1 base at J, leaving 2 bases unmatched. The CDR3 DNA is TGTGCCAGCAGCGTAGTAGGGACTAGCGGCACAGATACGCAGTATTTT. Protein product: CASSVVGTSGTDTQYF.